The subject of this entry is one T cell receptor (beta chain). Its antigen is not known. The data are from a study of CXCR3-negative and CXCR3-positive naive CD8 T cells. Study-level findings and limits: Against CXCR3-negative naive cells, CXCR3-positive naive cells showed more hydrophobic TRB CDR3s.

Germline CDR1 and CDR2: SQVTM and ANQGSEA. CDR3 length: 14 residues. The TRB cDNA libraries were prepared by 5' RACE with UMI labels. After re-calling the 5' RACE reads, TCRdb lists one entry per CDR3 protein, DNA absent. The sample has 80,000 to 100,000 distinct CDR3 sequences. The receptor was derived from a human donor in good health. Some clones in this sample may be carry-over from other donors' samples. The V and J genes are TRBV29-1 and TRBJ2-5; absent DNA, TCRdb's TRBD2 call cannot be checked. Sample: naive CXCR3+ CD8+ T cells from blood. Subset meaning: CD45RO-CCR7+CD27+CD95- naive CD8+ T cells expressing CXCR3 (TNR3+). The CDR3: CSVEPGTYQEAQYF.